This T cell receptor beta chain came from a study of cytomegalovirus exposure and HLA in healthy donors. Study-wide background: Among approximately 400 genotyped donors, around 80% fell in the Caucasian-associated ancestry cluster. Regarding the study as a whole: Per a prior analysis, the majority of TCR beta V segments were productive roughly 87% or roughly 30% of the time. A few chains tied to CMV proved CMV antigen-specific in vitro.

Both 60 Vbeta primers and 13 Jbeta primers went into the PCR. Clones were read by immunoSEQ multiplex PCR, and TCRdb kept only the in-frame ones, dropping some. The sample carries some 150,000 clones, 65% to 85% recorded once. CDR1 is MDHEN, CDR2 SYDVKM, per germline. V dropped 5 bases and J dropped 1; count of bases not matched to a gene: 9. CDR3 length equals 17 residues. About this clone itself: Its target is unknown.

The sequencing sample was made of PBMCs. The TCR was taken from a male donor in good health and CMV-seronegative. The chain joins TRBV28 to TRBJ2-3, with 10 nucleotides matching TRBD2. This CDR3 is CASSPGTSASGTDTQYF. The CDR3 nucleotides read TGTGCCAGCAGTCCCGGGACTAGCGCCTCTGGCACAGATACGCAGTATTTT.